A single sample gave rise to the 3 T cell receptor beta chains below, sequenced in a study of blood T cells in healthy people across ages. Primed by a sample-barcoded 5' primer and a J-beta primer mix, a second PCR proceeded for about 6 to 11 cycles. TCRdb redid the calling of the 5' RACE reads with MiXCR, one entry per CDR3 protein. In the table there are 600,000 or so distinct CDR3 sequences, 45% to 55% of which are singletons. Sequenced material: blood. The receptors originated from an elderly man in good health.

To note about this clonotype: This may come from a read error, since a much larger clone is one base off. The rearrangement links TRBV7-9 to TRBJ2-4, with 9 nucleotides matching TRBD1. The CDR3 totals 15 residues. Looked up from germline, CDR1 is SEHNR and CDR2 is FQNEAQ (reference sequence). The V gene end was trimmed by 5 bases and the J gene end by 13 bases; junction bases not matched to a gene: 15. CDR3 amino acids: CASSHRNRGHYVQYF. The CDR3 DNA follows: TGTGCCAGCAGCCACCGGAACAGGGGGCATTACGTGCAGTACTTC.

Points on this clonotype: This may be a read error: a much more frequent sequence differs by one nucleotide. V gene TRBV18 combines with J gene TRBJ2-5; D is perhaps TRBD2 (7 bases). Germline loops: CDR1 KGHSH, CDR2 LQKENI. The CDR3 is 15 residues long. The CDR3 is CASSPYTGGQETRYF. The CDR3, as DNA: TGTGCCAGCTCACCCTACACGGGGGGCCAAGAGACCCGGTACTTC.

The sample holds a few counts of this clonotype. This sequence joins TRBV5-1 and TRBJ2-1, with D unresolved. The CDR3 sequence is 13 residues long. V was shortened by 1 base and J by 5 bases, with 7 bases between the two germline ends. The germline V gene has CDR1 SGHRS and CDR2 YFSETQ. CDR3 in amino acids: CASSLSPNNEQFF. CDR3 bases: TGCGCCAGCAGCTTGTCGCCGAACAATGAGCAGTTCTTC.